One sample yielded the 11 T cell receptor beta chains listed below, sequenced in a study of regulatory T cells in long-lasting Graves disease. CDR3-region Arm-PCR and iRepertoire HTBI primers produced the TCR beta libraries. TCRdb itself ran the multiplex PCR reads through MiXCR, one entry per CDR3 protein. The data show 250,000 or so distinct CDR3 sequences, 20% seen once. Regarding time point: newly diagnosed GD, antithyroid drugs for less than 3 months. The TCR library was made from RNA that had been extracted from PBMCs in TRIzol. The source material was peripheral blood mononuclear cells (PBMCs), sampled at new diagnosis, from a patient treated with antithyroid drugs. All receptors come from a female donor with Graves disease.

Notes on this clonotype: A much larger clone differs from this one at a single base, so this may be a read error. This sequence joins TRBV4-2 and TRBJ2-4; D possibly corresponds to TRBD2 (6 bases). CDR3 length: 17 amino acids. V lost 0 bases and J lost 13, with 25 bases in between. Germline V CDR1 and CDR2: LGHNA, YNFKEQ. The CDR3 DNA sequence: TGTGCCAGCAGCCAAGATGCAATCCCTAGCGCACCCAATGAGCAGTACTTC. It is translated as CASSQDAIPSAPNEQYF.

Note on this clonotype: This sequence may be a read error, since a much larger clone differs from it by one base. The chain is built from TRBV6-2 or TRBV6-3 and TRBJ2-1; 10 bases map to TRBD1. The germline gives CDR1 MNHEY, CDR2 SVGEGT. The CDR3 extends over 16 amino acids. Trimming at V came to 7 bases and at J to 10 bases, leaving 16 bases not matched to a gene. CDR3 nucleotide sequence: TGTGCCAGCACCCCACCCACCGGGACAGGGGCGGAGGAGCAGTTCTTC. Translated: CASTPPTGTGAEEQFF.

Notes on this clonotype: Possible read error: a much larger clone is one base away. The gene calls are TRBV7-9 and TRBJ1-2; TRBD1 agrees at 8 bases. CDR1 SEHNR and CDR2 FQNEAQ come from the germline V gene (reference sequence). With V trimmed by 4 bases and J by 8 bases, 6 bases remained unmatched. This CDR3 has 13 amino acids. The CDR3 reads CASSYQGAAGYTF. The CDR3 coding sequence is TGTGCCAGCAGCTACCAGGGGGCGGCGGGCTACACCTTC.

The chain couples TRBV18 to TRBJ2-1; weak D call: TRBD2 (6 bases). The length of the CDR3 is 17 residues. Germline CDR1 reads KGHSH; CDR2 reads LQKENI. With 0 bases removed from V and 7 bases from J, the gap between germline ends came to 19 bases. The CDR3 loop is CASSPPVGAGGLNEQFF. CDR3 nucleotide sequence: TGTGCCAGCTCACCACCAGTTGGAGCCGGGGGTCTGAATGAGCAGTTCTTC. Filled out from reference TRBV18 and TRBJ2-1, the complete variable domain reads NAGVMQNPRHLVRRRGQEARLRCSPMKGHSHVYWYRQLPEEGLKFMVYLQKENIIDESGMPKERFSAEFPKEGPSILRIQQVVRGDSAAYFCASSPPVGAGGLNEQFFGPGTRLTVL.

This clonotype was picked up many times. The V call is TRBV18, the J call TRBJ2-7; D is unclear. V was pared by 0 bases and J by 3 bases, with 15 bases between. CDR1 is KGHSH, CDR2 LQKENI, per germline. The CDR3 is made up of 16 amino acids. The CDR3 reads CASSPPRTPTHYEQYF. CDR3 DNA: TGTGCCAGCTCACCACCCCGGACCCCAACCCACTACGAGCAGTACTTC.

This clonotype appeared many times. This rearrangement joins TRBV18 to TRBJ1-1; 7 nucleotides agree with TRBD1. CDR1 and CDR2 (germline): KGHSH, LQKENI. The CDR3 contains 16 residues. V trimming: 5 bases; J trimming: 5 bases; junction bases outside the gene matches: 14. The DNA of the CDR3 is TGTGCCAGCTCATCGGGCGAACAGGGGAGGGGGACTGAAGCTTTCTTT. It specifies CASSSGEQGRGTEAFF.

Many counts were recorded for this clonotype. V is TRBV20-1 and J is TRBJ2-1, with 7 bases lining up with TRBD2. Germline V CDR1 and CDR2: DFQATT, SNEGSKA (reference sequence). The CDR3 contains 14 residues. Germline trimming cut 6 bases from V and 3 bases from J; bases unmatched to any gene: 8. The CDR3 nucleotides are TGCAGTGCCTCCGGGACTACCTTCTACAATGAGCAGTTCTTC. As protein: CSASGTTFYNEQFF.

This clonotype was seen ten or more times. This chain links TRBV20-1 with TRBJ2-3; D is perhaps TRBD2 (7 bases). Between the trimmed V and J ends, which lost 3 bases and 8 bases, there was a span of 18 bases. In germline, CDR1 is DFQATT, CDR2 SNEGSKA (reference sequence). The CDR3 covers 14 residues. The chain's CDR3 is CSASEGGRGGTQYF. The CDR3 bases are TGCAGTGCTAGTGAGGGGGGGCGAGGTGGTACGCAGTATTTT.

The J gene is TRBJ2-1, the V gene TRBV9, with TRBD2 matching 8 bases. This CDR3 is built from 15 residues. Per the germline V gene, CDR1 is SGDLS and CDR2 is YYNGEE. Trimming cost V 4 bases and J 8 bases; bases outside gene matches: 11. The CDR3 sequence is CASSPRAGGLDEQFF. The CDR3 DNA reads as TGTGCCAGCAGCCCACGGGCGGGGGGCCTGGATGAGCAGTTCTTC.

This chain links TRBV5-6 with TRBJ2-4; no reliable D call. In germline, CDR1 is SGHDT, CDR2 YYEEEE. This CDR3 comprises 14 residues. V was shortened by 4 bases and J by 3 bases, with 11 bases between the two germline ends. The CDR3 region is CASSHSLGKNIQYF. For the CDR3, the DNA is TGTGCCAGCAGCCACAGTCTCGGCAAAAACATTCAGTACTTC.

Comments on this clonotype: Since a much larger clone is just one base distant, this may be a read error. V gene TRBV7-2 combines with J gene TRBJ2-5; D not certain. V lost 5 bases and J lost 3, with 13 bases in between. Germline V gives CDR1 SGHTA, CDR2 FQGNSA. The CDR3 sequence is 14 residues long. The CDR3: CASSTEQMEETQYF. The DNA of the CDR3 is TGTGCCAGCAGCACTGAACAGATGGAAGAGACCCAGTACTTC.